The clone carrying this T cell receptor (beta chain) has a handful of counts. Its antigen remains unknown. A J-beta primer mix and a sample-barcoded 5' primer were used in a second PCR of roughly 7 to 12 cycles. Via MiXCR, TCRdb re-called the 5' RACE reads, giving one row per CDR3 protein. The table records 1.5 million to 2 million distinct CDR3 sequences, about 49% of them present only once. The source of the sample is a study of blood T cells in healthy people across ages. Study-wide points: There were more naive CD4+ cells and higher diversity in long-lived donors than in aged donors.

This CDR3 spans 16 amino acids. Trimming took 3 bases from V and 4 from J; bases not matched to a gene: 7. Per germline, CDR1 LGHDT and CDR2 YNNKEL (reference sequence). This receptor was obtained from a middle-aged woman in good health. The sequenced sample consisted of blood. The chain employs TRBV3-1 and TRBJ2-1, with TRBD2 matching over 9 bases. The CDR3 spells CASSHLAGGRYNEQFF. CDR3 nucleotides: TGTGCCAGCAGCCATCTCGCGGGGGGGCGTTACAATGAGCAGTTCTTC.